Following are 7 T cell receptor beta chains from one sample sequenced in a study of blood T cell repertoires in COVID-19. Generated by immunoSEQ multiplex PCR, the TCRdb table keeps only in-frame clones and is missing some. This table holds 200,000 to 250,000 clones, approximately 81% found once. The specimen sequenced was peripheral blood. Every receptor here comes from a man in his forties or fifties who had recovered from COVID-19.

The gene calls are TRBV24-1 and TRBJ2-2; D may be TRBD1 (7 bases). The V gene's germline CDR1 is KGHDR and CDR2 SFDVKD. Trimming took 5 bases from V and 0 from J, leaving 12 bases between them. The CDR3 covers 16 residues. The DNA of the CDR3 is TGTGCCACCAGTGGCGGCAGGGGGGCGAACACCGGGGAGCTGTTTTTT. Translating gives CATSGGRGANTGELFF.

The V gene is TRBV27, the J gene TRBJ2-7; 7 positions agree with TRBD1. V shed 3 bases and J 5 bases; nucleotides not matched to a gene: 16. CDR1 and CDR2 (germline): MNHEY, SMNVEV (reference sequence). The CDR3 has 17 residues. This CDR3 is CASSFLYQGRGSNEQYF. The CDR3 bases are TGTGCCAGCAGTTTCCTCTACCAGGGCAGGGGGTCCAACGAGCAGTACTTC.

V and J are TRBV6-2 or TRBV6-3 and TRBJ2-2, with D possibly matching TRBD2 (7 bases). CDR3 length equals 18 residues. From germline, CDR1 is MNHEY and CDR2 SVGEGT. With 6 bases removed from V and 0 bases from J, the gap between germline ends came to 20 bases. The CDR3 bases are TGTGCCAGCAGCTATTCCCCAAGGGGGAGGGCGAACACCGGGGAGCTGTTTTTT. As protein: CASSYSPRGRANTGELFF.

The chain couples TRBV2 to TRBJ2-7; tentative D call: TRBD2 (5 bases). Germline CDR1 is SNHLY and CDR2 is FYNNEI. Trimming shortened V by 5 bases and J by 4 bases, and 9 bases separated the two germline ends. The CDR3 runs to 12 residues. The CDR3 DNA is TGTGCCAGCAGTCGGGGTCTATACGAGCAGTACTTC. Residues: CASSRGLYEQYF.

The genes are TRBV15 and TRBJ2-3, with TRBD2 matching over 9 bases. CDR1 is LNHNV, CDR2 YYDKDF, per germline (reference sequence). CDR3 length: 17 amino acids. The J segment lost 2 bases and the V segment lost 5 bases, leaving 11 bases of the junction unmatched. The CDR3 sequence: CATSLSGRTRTTDTQYF. DNA for the CDR3: TGTGCCACCAGCCTGAGCGGGAGGACGCGGACCACAGATACGCAGTATTTT.

The chain employs TRBV6-1 and TRBJ2-1; 9 bases align to TRBD1. With 4 bases clipped from V and 8 bases from J, the junction kept 18 bases outside the gene matches. Germline CDR1 and CDR2: MNHNS and SASEGT. The CDR3 has 18 amino acids. CDR3 sequence: CASSGRYLGQGYRDEQFF. In DNA, the CDR3 is TGTGCCAGCAGTGGAAGGTACTTGGGACAGGGTTACCGCGATGAGCAGTTCTTC.

This clone came up a few times. J is TRBJ2-1 and V is TRBV5-3, with TRBD2 matching over 7 bases. TRBV5-3 is an ORF, with its function uncertain. CDR3 length: 15 residues. The V and J ends lost 0 bases and 4 bases, in that order; junction bases with no gene match: 4. CDR3 in amino acids: CARSLEREGYNEQFF. In nucleotides, the CDR3 is TGTGCCAGAAGCTTGGAGCGGGAAGGATACAATGAGCAGTTCTTC.